The rows below give T cell receptor beta chains drawn from one sample of a study of T cell responses to AZD1222 COVID-19 vaccine. Using immunoSEQ multiplex PCR, the repertoire was profiled, and TCRdb retains in-frame clones only, with some absent. The repertoire holds nearly 110,000 clones, with around 91% as singletons. The material sequenced was peripheral blood, taken 28 days after the second AZD1222 dose. The origin of the receptors is an adult who received the AZD1222 COVID-19 vaccine. Both conserved end residues are part of each CDR3. D genes are given only for firm matches. Clone size is given for some rows only: seen once, a few or many times, or a class if the clone is expanded.

j_gene: TRBJ1-1
v_gene: TRBV9
abundance: .
d_gene: .
CDR3nt: TGTGCCAGCAGGCCACCTTCACGGAACACTGAAGCTTTCTTT
CDR3aa: CASRPPSRNTEAFF

j_gene: TRBJ1-6
v_gene: TRBV9
abundance: .
d_gene: .
CDR3nt: TGTGCCAGCAGCCCTCGGGCCAGTAGGGATTCACCCCTCCACTTT
CDR3aa: CASSPRASRDSPLHF

j_gene: TRBJ2-3
v_gene: TRBV6-5
abundance: .
d_gene: TRBD2
CDR3nt: TGTGCCAATGGGCGGGGGGGCACAGATACGCAGTATTTT
CDR3aa: CANGRGGTDTQYF

j_gene: TRBJ2-7
v_gene: TRBV7-9
abundance: .
d_gene: .
CDR3nt: TGTGCCAGCAGCAGAGGAGCAGGCGACGAGCAGTACTTC
CDR3aa: CASSRGAGDEQYF

j_gene: TRBJ2-5
v_gene: TRBV6-5
abundance: .
d_gene: TRBD1
CDR3nt: TGTGCCAGCAGTTTCCCGGGACAGGGGGCGGAGACCCAGTACTTC
CDR3aa: CASSFPGQGAETQYF

j_gene: TRBJ1-1
v_gene: TRBV2
abundance: .
d_gene: .
CDR3nt: TGTGCCAGCAGTGAAGGTCAGGTCCTGAACACTGAAGCTTTCTTT
CDR3aa: CASSEGQVLNTEAFF

j_gene: TRBJ2-2
v_gene: TRBV5-1
abundance: .
d_gene: .
CDR3nt: TGCGCCAGCACGGAGGGAAACACCGGGGAGCTGTTTTTT
CDR3aa: CASTEGNTGELFF

j_gene: TRBJ2-7
v_gene: TRBV19
abundance: .
d_gene: TRBD1
CDR3nt: TGTGCCAGTAGCGGGACAGTTGCCTACGAGCAGTACTTC
CDR3aa: CASSGTVAYEQYF

j_gene: TRBJ2-3
v_gene: TRBV7-3
abundance: .
d_gene: .
CDR3nt: TGTGCCAGCAGCTTAAGTCCAGGGAGCACAGATACGCAGTATTTT
CDR3aa: CASSLSPGSTDTQYF

j_gene: TRBJ2-5
v_gene: TRBV7-9
abundance: once
d_gene: .
CDR3nt: TGTGCCAGCAGCTTAGGGTGGGCGGACCTACAGACCCAGTACTTC
CDR3aa: CASSLGWADLQTQYF

j_gene: TRBJ2-7
v_gene: TRBV12-2
abundance: .
d_gene: .
CDR3nt: TGTGCAAGTCGCTTAGGGACTAGCGGGGACCTCTCCTACGAGCAGTACTTC
CDR3aa: CASRLGTSGDLSYEQYF

j_gene: TRBJ2-2
v_gene: TRBV7-6
abundance: .
d_gene: TRBD2
CDR3nt: TGTGCCAGCAGCCAACTAGCGGGGGGGCTAGATGGTTTCCCCGGGGAGCTGTTTTTT
CDR3aa: CASSQLAGGLDGFPGELFF

j_gene: TRBJ2-1
v_gene: TRBV11-2
abundance: few
d_gene: TRBD1
CDR3nt: TGTGCCAGCAGCCGCCGGACAGGTTCGGTAACACACAATGAGCAGTTCTTC
CDR3aa: CASSRRTGSVTHNEQFF

j_gene: TRBJ2-7
v_gene: TRBV21-1
abundance: .
d_gene: .
CDR3nt: TGTGCCAGTATGTCACCAGCCTACGAGCAGTACTTC
CDR3aa: CASMSPAYEQYF

j_gene: TRBJ2-7
v_gene: TRBV18
abundance: .
d_gene: .
CDR3nt: TGTGCCAGCTCAACGGGCGATACCTACGAGCAGTACTTC
CDR3aa: CASSTGDTYEQYF

j_gene: TRBJ1-2
v_gene: TRBV12-3/TRBV12-4
abundance: .
d_gene: .
CDR3nt: TGTGCCAGCAGCGGCGGGGACTATGGCTACACCTTC
CDR3aa: CASSGGDYGYTF

j_gene: TRBJ2-7
v_gene: TRBV9
abundance: .
d_gene: .
CDR3nt: TGTGCCAGCAGCGACAGTGGCCTTTACGAGCAGTACTTC
CDR3aa: CASSDSGLYEQYF

j_gene: TRBJ1-2
v_gene: TRBV5-1
abundance: .
d_gene: .
CDR3nt: TGCGCCAGCAGCTTGGGCCAGGGGAGGTATGGCTACACCTTC
CDR3aa: CASSLGQGRYGYTF

j_gene: TRBJ1-5
v_gene: TRBV4-3
abundance: .
d_gene: TRBD1
CDR3nt: TGCGCCAGCAGCCAAGATTGGGACAGGGGCAATCAGCCCCAGCATTTT
CDR3aa: CASSQDWDRGNQPQHF

j_gene: TRBJ2-7
v_gene: TRBV2
abundance: .
d_gene: .
CDR3nt: TGTGCCAGCAGAGCCGACAGGCACTCCTACGAGCAGTACTTC
CDR3aa: CASRADRHSYEQYF

j_gene: TRBJ1-1
v_gene: TRBV12-3/TRBV12-4
abundance: .
d_gene: TRBD1
CDR3nt: TGTGCCAGCGGGGGACAGATGAACACTGAAGCTTTCTTT
CDR3aa: CASGGQMNTEAFF

j_gene: TRBJ2-5
v_gene: TRBV7-3
abundance: .
d_gene: .
CDR3nt: TGTGCCGCGGGGGAGACCCAGTACTTC
CDR3aa: CAAGETQYF

j_gene: TRBJ2-2
v_gene: TRBV10-3
abundance: .
d_gene: TRBD1
CDR3nt: TGTGCCATCTCCTCCGGGACAGCGAACACCGGGGAGCTGTTTTTT
CDR3aa: CAISSGTANTGELFF

j_gene: TRBJ2-3
v_gene: TRBV27
abundance: .
d_gene: .
CDR3nt: TGTGCCAGCAGTTTAGAACGGAGCACAGATACGCAGTATTTT
CDR3aa: CASSLERSTDTQYF

j_gene: TRBJ1-6
v_gene: TRBV2
abundance: .
d_gene: .
CDR3nt: TGTGCCAGCAGTGATCCAGGAGCTTCCTATAATTCACCCCTCCACTTT
CDR3aa: CASSDPGASYNSPLHF

j_gene: TRBJ2-5
v_gene: TRBV5-4
abundance: .
d_gene: TRBD2
CDR3nt: TGTGCCAGCAGCTTTGGACTTCTAGCGGGGGCCCAAGAGACCCAGTACTTC
CDR3aa: CASSFGLLAGAQETQYF

j_gene: TRBJ2-1
v_gene: TRBV6-2/TRBV6-3
abundance: .
d_gene: .
CDR3nt: TGTGCCAGCAGTTACGGGCAAGGGGGGGAGCAGTTCTTC
CDR3aa: CASSYGQGGEQFF

j_gene: TRBJ2-1
v_gene: TRBV7-9
abundance: .
d_gene: .
CDR3nt: TGTGCCAGCAGCTTAGAGGGACTGACAGACGAGCAGTTCTTC
CDR3aa: CASSLEGLTDEQFF

j_gene: TRBJ1-2
v_gene: TRBV29-1
abundance: .
d_gene: .
CDR3nt: TGCAGCGTTGACGGCAGTCTGGGCACCTTC
CDR3aa: CSVDGSLGTF

j_gene: TRBJ2-7
v_gene: TRBV11-1
abundance: .
d_gene: .
CDR3nt: TGTGCCAGCAGCTTAGCTCCGGGGGCAGTGTCCTACGAGCAGTACTTC
CDR3aa: CASSLAPGAVSYEQYF

j_gene: TRBJ1-2
v_gene: TRBV7-8
abundance: .
d_gene: .
CDR3nt: TGTGCCAGCAGCTTGGGACCTAACTATGGCTACACCTTC
CDR3aa: CASSLGPNYGYTF

j_gene: TRBJ2-3
v_gene: TRBV7-9
abundance: .
d_gene: .
CDR3nt: TGTGCCAGCAGTTACAGTAGCACAGATACGCAGTATTTT
CDR3aa: CASSYSSTDTQYF

j_gene: TRBJ2-1
v_gene: TRBV25-1
abundance: .
d_gene: .
CDR3nt: TGTGCCAGCAGTGAACAGGACGACTCCTACAATGAGCAGTTCTTC
CDR3aa: CASSEQDDSYNEQFF

j_gene: TRBJ1-1
v_gene: TRBV7-2
abundance: .
d_gene: .
CDR3nt: TGTGCCAGCAGCGGACAGACTATGAACACTGAAGCTTTCTTT
CDR3aa: CASSGQTMNTEAFF

j_gene: TRBJ1-5
v_gene: TRBV6-5
abundance: .
d_gene: TRBD1
CDR3nt: TGTGCCAGCAGTTACGATCTAGGGACAGGGCCCCAGCATTTT
CDR3aa: CASSYDLGTGPQHF

j_gene: TRBJ2-1
v_gene: TRBV5-4
abundance: .
d_gene: .
CDR3nt: TGTGCCAGCAGCTCAGACAGTTACAATGAGCAGTTCTTC
CDR3aa: CASSSDSYNEQFF

j_gene: TRBJ1-1
v_gene: TRBV6-1
abundance: .
d_gene: TRBD1
CDR3nt: TGTGCCAGCAGTGATTACAGGGGAATGAACACTGAAGCTTTCTTT
CDR3aa: CASSDYRGMNTEAFF

j_gene: TRBJ2-2
v_gene: TRBV6-4
abundance: .
d_gene: TRBD2
CDR3nt: TGTGCCAGCAGTGACCCTAGCGGGACCGAGGCGGGGGAGCTGTTTTTT
CDR3aa: CASSDPSGTEAGELFF

j_gene: TRBJ1-1
v_gene: TRBV18
abundance: .
d_gene: .
CDR3nt: TGTGCCAGCGGGGTGCAGGAAACTGAAGCTTTCTTT
CDR3aa: CASGVQETEAFF

j_gene: TRBJ1-5
v_gene: TRBV7-8
abundance: once
d_gene: .
CDR3nt: TGTGCCAGCAGCGGTGACAGGAGGAGCAATCAGCCCCAGCATTTT
CDR3aa: CASSGDRRSNQPQHF

j_gene: TRBJ1-6
v_gene: TRBV10-3
abundance: .
d_gene: .
CDR3nt: TGTGCCATCAGTGATCCCGGTTCACCCCTCCACTTT
CDR3aa: CAISDPGSPLHF

j_gene: TRBJ1-4
v_gene: TRBV7-9
abundance: once
d_gene: .
CDR3nt: TGTGCCAGCAGCCCAGCCGTGGGGGTAACTAATGAAAAACTGTTTTTT
CDR3aa: CASSPAVGVTNEKLFF

j_gene: TRBJ2-3
v_gene: TRBV11-2
abundance: .
d_gene: .
CDR3nt: TGTGCCAGCAGCTTAGCCTTCGACACAGATACGCAGTATTTT
CDR3aa: CASSLAFDTDTQYF

j_gene: TRBJ2-1
v_gene: TRBV5-1
abundance: .
d_gene: .
CDR3nt: TGCGCCAGCAGCTTTGACAGGAGCTCCTACAATGAGCAGTTCTTC
CDR3aa: CASSFDRSSYNEQFF

j_gene: TRBJ2-3
v_gene: TRBV7-7
abundance: .
d_gene: TRBD2
CDR3nt: TGTGCTAGCAGCTTAGCGGCTGGGGGGGCAGATACGCAGTATTTT
CDR3aa: CASSLAAGGADTQYF

j_gene: TRBJ1-4
v_gene: TRBV15
abundance: few
d_gene: TRBD1
CDR3nt: TGTGCCACCAGCAAAGGACAGGGGAATGAAAAACTGTTTTTT
CDR3aa: CATSKGQGNEKLFF

j_gene: TRBJ2-5
v_gene: TRBV11-2
abundance: .
d_gene: TRBD2
CDR3nt: TGTGCCAGCAGCTTAGCTAGCGGGCAAGAGACCCAGTACTTC
CDR3aa: CASSLASGQETQYF